The present T cell receptor beta chain was sequenced within a study of T cell responses to AZD1222 COVID-19 vaccine. Concerning this clone: What it binds is unknown.

Study-wide results and caveats: The donor group comprised mostly white British people and more females; the analysis possibly underestimated clonal diversity.

Germline V gives CDR1 GTSNPN, CDR2 SVGIG (reference sequence). The V and J ends lost 4 bases and 4 bases, in that order; junction bases with no gene match: 6. This CDR3 contains 13 residues. The data were produced by immunoSEQ multiplex PCR, yet TCRdb's version contains in-frame clones alone and is incomplete. The sample consists of roughly 160,000 clones, approximately 90% of them appearing once. The input for sequencing was peripheral blood, taken 28 days after the second AZD1222 dose. The clonotype was recovered from an adult who received the AZD1222 COVID-19 vaccine. This sequence joins TRBV30 and TRBJ1-2; 7 nucleotides align to TRBD1. The CDR3 sequence is CAWTPQGPYGYTF. CDR3 sequence (DNA): TGTGCCTGGACTCCACAGGGGCCCTATGGCTACACCTTC.